This T cell receptor (beta chain) is drawn from a study of cytomegalovirus exposure and HLA in healthy donors (dated by TCRdb to 2016 to 2017). For the wider study: In an earlier analysis of roughly 590 of the donors, about 260 Gb of sequence data and some 100 million unique TCR beta sequences from 150 million to 200 million T cells were reported. Across some 400 genotyped donors of the cohort, an average of about 200,000 unique TCR beta nucleotide sequences per donor were sequenced, and roughly 18% of those sequences were non-productive. The study combined high-throughput TCR immunosequencing, statistical association of individual TCRs with disease status, and machine learning to predict cytomegalovirus infection status. Donor age, sex, ethnicity and CMV serostatus were collected together with the repertoire data. Every discovery cohort repertoire had been produced on one sequencing platform. Besides the first cohort of under 700 subjects, a separate validation cohort made up of over 95 different subjects was used. An earlier analysis of around 540 of the donors applied high-throughput TCR beta sequencing to assess whether each TCR beta V gene segment acted as functional or pseudogenic. The study aimed to test whether cataloging public T cell receptors could reveal signatures of past pathogen exposure. Roughly 300 gigabases of sequencing data and some 85 million unique TCR sequences were included in an early release covering about 700 HLA-typed donors. HLA typing covered class I and class II loci at four-digit resolution. A few DR-DQ haplotypes were treated as single units for association and clustering because of strong linkage in the cohort. Rather than using new phenotypic data, the later analysis identified candidate immune exposures from TCR beta sequences and from how often those sequences occurred across donors. The genetic ancestry cluster associated with self-reported Caucasian donors included 81% of the roughly 380 genotyped donors. To study patterns of TCR occurrence, a later analysis re-analyzed previously published TCR beta repertoires from 550 to 800 donors and added high-resolution HLA genotyping. In a later genetic analysis, genome-wide SNP genotypes for about three fifths of the roughly 670 donors were used, and that subset was treated as a discovery cohort. Typing coverage varied by locus: about 629-630 donors for A, B, C, DRB1 and DQB1; some 520 for DQA1; around 570 for DPA1; approximately 470 for DPB1. The T cell repertoires of 666 subjects were profiled by immunosequencing and related to cytomegalovirus serostatus.

The cohort was made up of about 670 healthy bone marrow donors. At the time of sampling, every cohort member was nominally healthy, though immune exposures that went unrecorded were likely present. The donor was CMV seronegative and was included in the group of 352 seronegative cohort members. Every donor gave a peripheral blood sample, and the peripheral blood mononuclear cells from that sample were used for TCR beta sequencing. Genomic DNA was extracted from the blood cell samples with the Qiagen DNeasy Blood Extraction Kit. Trimming costs V 8 bases and J 1 base, and their ends lie 23 bases apart. The CDR3 covers 17 residues, taking in both the cysteine and the phenylalanine. The CDR3 DNA has 51 bases and is translated from base 1. Looking up the germline V gene (reference sequence) yields CDR1 PRHDT and CDR2 FYEKMQ. The receptor library was made with the immunoSEQ multiplex PCR assay. The multiplex PCR relied on a mix of 60 forward primers for TCR Vbeta segments and 13 reverse primers for TCR Jbeta segments. A multiplex PCR assay on genomic DNA amplified the CDR3 region of rearranged TCR beta genes. The amplified TCR beta libraries were sequenced on the Illumina HiSeq System as 87-base-pair reads. In the source study's methods: A later analysis tallied 80 million to 95 million unique TCR beta chains across the 600 to 700 repertoires, and approximately 12 million of those chains were shared by two or more donors. A nearest-neighbor algorithm error-corrected the raw reads and collapsed the reads into unique sequences, merging closely related sequences to remove PCR and sequencing errors. V, D and J gene segments were assigned by aligning CDR3 sequences to IMGT reference sequences. For a sequence to be retained, a match of at least six nucleotides to both a V gene segment and a J gene segment was required. Rearrangements were classified as productive when the CDR3 lacked stop codons and remained in frame with V and J, and all other rearrangements were classified as non-productive. Following IMGT convention, CDR3 was defined as the stretch from the second conserved V-encoded cysteine up to the conserved J-encoded phenylalanine. The earlier analysis of 587 of the donors excluded sequences that lacked an unambiguous match to a single V gene segment. In an earlier analysis of roughly 600 of the donors, a V segment was called functional when productive rearrangements were above 56.7%, and segregating when the standard deviation between donors exceeded 5%. To diagnose cytomegalovirus status from the catalog of TCR beta chain sequences, a statistical classification framework was built. In a later analysis, V and J genes were assigned by comparing TCR nucleotide sequences against IMGT/GENE-DB human TR gene sequences. The TCRdist pipeline was used in a later analysis to assign CDR3 sequences and most-parsimonious VDJ recombination scenarios. In a later analysis, each TCR beta chain was defined by its CDR3 amino acid sequence together with its V-gene family, and reads without a unique V-gene family were excluded. A later analysis removed over 500 highly shared, low-generation-probability nucleotide sequences to deal with suspected cross-contamination and a sequencing artifact. For each public chain, a later analysis derived a clonal expansion index from normalized ranks of inferred template counts within each repertoire. A later analysis computed generation probabilities with a VDJ recombination model fitted to out-of-frame rearrangements, and checked the results against IGoR. In a later analysis, TCR-TCR, TCR-HLA and TCR-CMV co-occurrence was scored with hypergeometric tests, and a repertoire-size bias correction was applied to TCR pairs. In a later analysis, false discovery rates were estimated by permuting HLA or CMV assignments 20 times. In a later analysis, co-occurring TCRs were grouped with DBSCAN, and TCRdist sequence similarity was added when clustering was performed within HLA-allele-positive subsets. Repertoires with fewer than 30,000 or more than 120,000 public chains, plus five repertoires with anomalous nucleotide sharing, were excluded from co-occurrence clustering. Held by TCRdb, this immuneACCESS table contains in-frame sequences only and omits some clones. Under half of the omission traces to an unresolved V gene where checked; the cause of the rest is unknown. That table supplies the V and J calls and clone size; D and trimming were determined from the DNA. The sample records roughly 86,000 clones, 60% to 80% of which are singletons. The top ten clones comprise roughly 5.5% of the sample.

The study at large found these results: In vitro tests confirmed that a few of the cytomegalovirus-associated TCR beta chains recognize cytomegalovirus antigens. Most TCR sequences were seen in very few donors, while some public TCRs were found in many individuals. Linkage disequilibrium might explain the correlated functional status among segregating V segments, but an unknown experimental factor could not be excluded. Because counts were too low, seventeen rarely observed V segments, including chromosome 9 orphons, were excluded from the earlier analysis of 587 of the donors. Most CMV-associated TCR beta chains appeared to be HLA-restricted in a later analysis, and the HLA associations seemed to be driven largely by CMV exposure. A later genetic analysis reported fewer N-insertions in productive TCRs among donors in an Asian-associated ancestry cluster than the roughly 620-donor mean. In an earlier analysis of more than 450 of the donors, most TCR beta V segments were observed in productive rearrangements about 87% or about 30% of the time, broadly matching IMGT annotations. Roughly uniform sequencing depth across donors was assumed in presence/absence analyses, although this assumption may not hold. A further reported finding was that TCR beta sequences accurately predicted the HLA-A and HLA-B alleles for most subjects in the first cohort. A cluster of highly shared sequence variants was judged likely to represent a technical artifact of the sequencing pipeline. Because HLA typing was unavailable for some donors at each locus, only the typed subset was used in association tests. When HLA alleles, especially DR and DQ, strongly co-occurred, attributing TCR associations to individual alleles was difficult. In a later analysis, over 15,000 TCR beta sequences were associated with specific HLA alleles at a false discovery rate of 0.05. For the cohort, immune exposure information was limited to CMV serostatus. The cohort was sequenced for TCR beta chains only, and without alpha or paired-chain data the features that could be detected were limited. A later genetic analysis associated a missense DCLRE1C variant with V-gene and J-gene trimming of TCR beta chains, and an independent cohort replicated the association. In a later analysis, HLA-associated TCR beta chains showed more clonal expansion and lower generation probabilities than non-associated chains that were equally common. The authors suggested that the approach could potentially be extended to other disease states and immunological phenotypes. Some IMGT-functional V segments, including TRBV6-2 and TRBV6-3, could not be distinguished by the 87-base-pair reads and were therefore excluded. The classifier was reported to diagnose cytomegalovirus status with high specificity and sensitivity in both the original cohort and the validation cohort. The study gave a list of 150 to 200 TCR beta chains associated with cytomegalovirus. Several of the top co-occurrence clusters appeared to be linked to parvovirus B19, influenza, CMV and Epstein-Barr virus, according to a later analysis. In a later analysis, the rate of TCR association differed among HLA loci, with DRB1 alleles having the most associated TCRs and HLA-C alleles having the fewest.

This clone was seen a handful of times. No cognate antigen has been identified for it. Per-base quality was not reported, and no clone a single base away is much larger than it. The chain links TRBV13 with TRBJ1-1; TRBD1 might be the D gene, on 5 matching bases. This clonotype originated in a female donor in good health and CMV-seronegative. The sequenced sample consisted of PBMCs. The bases are TGTGCCAGCCACCCCCGGCGGGGCAGGACCTCGAACACTGAAGCTTTCTTT. Its protein product is CASHPRRGRTSNTEAFF.